This entry lists 30 T cell receptor beta chains sequenced from one sample in a study of shared clonotypes between healthy human individuals. This table comes from immunoSEQ multiplex PCR, and its TCRdb copy is limited to in-frame clones, with some not included. The sample carries around 610,000 clones, roughly 96% recorded once. Naive CD8 cells lacked CD45RO and underwent positive selection for CCR7, leaving out terminally differentiated effector memory CD45RA+ cells. The material sequenced was naive CD8+ T cells sorted from blood. The receptors shown here come from a woman in her twenties or thirties in good health.

The V call is TRBV9, the J call TRBJ2-1; 8 bases align to TRBD2. In germline, CDR1 is SGDLS, CDR2 YYNGEE. The CDR3 is 12 residues long. With V trimmed by 4 bases and J by 6 bases, 0 bases remained unmatched. CDR3 nucleotides: TGTGCCAGCAGCCTAGCGGGCAATGAGCAGTTCTTC. Residues: CASSLAGNEQFF.

The chain employs TRBV28 and TRBJ1-3; no clear D. The V end was cut by 5 bases, the J end by 0 bases, with 8 bases between. The CDR3 extends over 14 amino acids. Germline-derived CDR1 and CDR2 are MDHEN and SYDVKM. The chain's CDR3 is CASSVTFSGNTIYF. CDR3 DNA: TGTGCCAGCAGTGTGACATTCTCTGGAAACACCATATATTTT.

For this clone: The sample holds other DNA sequences that translate to the same CDR3. V gene TRBV27 combines with J gene TRBJ2-7; D call uncertain. The V end was cut by 3 bases, the J end by 0 bases, with 6 bases between. Per germline, CDR1 MNHEY and CDR2 SMNVEV (reference sequence). The CDR3 totals 13 residues. The chain's CDR3 is CASSFSPSYEQYF. CDR3 sequence (DNA): TGTGCCAGCAGTTTCTCCCCCTCCTACGAGCAGTACTTC.

This clone occurred once. The chain combines TRBV28 with TRBJ1-2, with D uncertain. There are 12 residues in the CDR3. V lost 2 bases to trimming and J lost 5 bases, with 6 bases between them. Germline lookup yields CDR1 MDHEN and CDR2 SYDVKM. The CDR3 DNA sequence: TGTGCCAGCAGTTTAGCTGGATATGGCTACACCTTC. It codes for CASSLAGYGYTF.

The CDR3 DNA reads TGTGCCAGCAGTGGGGGGGCTAAATACGAGCAGTACTTC. Protein sequence: CASSGGAKYEQYF. The chain recombines TRBV2 with TRBJ2-7; tentatively, D is TRBD1 or TRBD2 (6 bases each). This CDR3 region has 13 residues. Germline V gene lookup returns CDR1 SNHLY and CDR2 FYNNEI. V gave up 4 bases and J gave up 4 bases, with 11 bases separating them.

The chain links TRBV29-1 to TRBJ2-7; TRBD2 matches 12 bases. V dropped 6 bases and J dropped 6; count of bases not matched to a gene: 6. This CDR3 has 13 residues. CDR1 is SQVTM and CDR2 is ANQGSEA in the germline V gene. The CDR3 DNA follows: TGCAGCGTAGACTTGACTAGCGGGAGCGAGCAGTACTTC. It codes for CSVDLTSGSEQYF.

This chain links TRBV7-9 with TRBJ2-5; maybe TRBD2 (5 bases). Trimming removed 5 bases at V and 2 bases at J, with 24 bases between. Germline values: CDR1 SEHNR, CDR2 FQNEAQ (reference sequence). The CDR3 extends over 18 amino acids. The CDR3 sequence: CASSPSGRGPEGQETQYF. The CDR3 nucleotides are TGTGCCAGCAGCCCCTCGGGTCGCGGGCCAGAGGGACAAGAGACCCAGTACTTC.

The gene calls are TRBV9 and TRBJ2-7; 10 bases agree with TRBD2. CDR1 and CDR2 from the germline V gene are SGDLS and YYNGEE. The CDR3 has 15 amino acids. V gave up 7 bases and J gave up 5 bases; unmatched junction bases: 12. The CDR3 DNA follows: TGTGCCAGCGGGGGCCCCGGGACTAGCGTCCACGAGCAGTACTTC. This sequence encodes CASGGPGTSVHEQYF. Looking up the rest from reference TRBV9 and TRBJ2-7 gives the full variable domain: DSGVTQTPKHLITATGQRVTLRCSPRSGDLSVYWYQQSLDQGLQFLIQYYNGEERAKGNILERFSAQQFPDLHSELNLSSLELGDSALYFCASGGPGTSVHEQYFGPGTRLTVT.

This clone appeared a single time. V is TRBV9 and J is TRBJ2-7; 7 bases align to TRBD2. V dropped 2 bases and J dropped 6; count of bases not matched to a gene: 2. The CDR3 loop spans 12 amino acids. The V gene's germline CDR1 is SGDLS and CDR2 YYNGEE. As DNA, the CDR3 is TGTGCCAGCAGCGTCAGCGGGGCCGAGCAGTACTTC. Its protein is CASSVSGAEQYF.

The rearrangement joins TRBV4-1 to TRBJ1-1; the match to TRBD1 covers 7 bases. The germline CDR1 and CDR2 sequences are MGHRA and YSYEKL. This CDR3 contains 15 residues. The ends lost 3 bases at V and 4 bases at J; junction bases unmatched: 8. The CDR3 region is CASSQGPGGVTEAFF. For the CDR3, the DNA is TGCGCCAGCAGCCAGGGCCCAGGGGGGGTCACTGAAGCTTTCTTT.

The V gene is TRBV19, the J gene TRBJ1-5; D unclear. In germline, CDR1 is LNHDA, CDR2 SQIVND (reference sequence). The V end lost 6 bases, the J end lost 3 bases, and 18 bases lay between the germline ends. The CDR3 has 16 amino acids. The CDR3 spells CASSAHQGSSNQPQHF. CDR3 nucleotide sequence: TGTGCCAGTAGCGCACATCAAGGTTCCTCCAATCAGCCCCAGCATTTT.

The chain uses TRBV6-1 and TRBJ2-2; D perhaps matches TRBD2 (6 bases). Germline loops: CDR1 MNHNS, CDR2 SASEGT. CDR3 length equals 15 residues. V was cut by 1 base and J by 5 bases, with 11 bases left in between. The CDR3 reads CASSEVPRGTGELFF. The CDR3 region has the DNA TGTGCCAGCAGTGAAGTACCCCGGGGGACCGGGGAGCTGTTTTTT.

The rearrangement joins TRBV7-8 to TRBJ2-1; D not certain. V lost 3 bases to trimming and J lost 6 bases, with 12 bases between them. CDR3 length: 14 residues. Germline CDR1 reads SGHVS; CDR2 reads FQNEAQ. CDR3 DNA: TGTGCCAGCAGCTTTCCGGGTACCCTCAATGAGCAGTTCTTC. Its translation is CASSFPGTLNEQFF.

Concerning this clone itself: Other DNA sequences in this sample translate to the same CDR3. The V and J genes are TRBV6-5 and TRBJ1-1; perhaps TRBD1 as D (5 bases). The germline CDR1 and CDR2 sequences are MNHEY and SVGAGI. The CDR3 runs to 13 residues. Between the trimmed V and J ends, which lost 5 bases and 1 base, there was a span of 8 bases. Here the CDR3 DNA reads TGTGCCAGCAGTACTGGGGGGAACACTGAAGCTTTCTTT. This translates into CASSTGGNTEAFF.

This rearrangement joins TRBV5-5 to TRBJ2-7, with D tentatively TRBD2 (6 bases). Germline CDR1 and CDR2: SGHKS and YYEKEE (reference sequence). The CDR3 loop spans 14 amino acids. Trimming removed 0 bases at V and 4 bases at J, with 11 bases between. CDR3 coding DNA: TGTGCCAGCAGCTTGGGACTAGTCGGGTACGAGCAGTACTTC. Translation: CASSLGLVGYEQYF.

This rearrangement joins TRBV6-4 to TRBJ1-2; 8 bases line up with TRBD1. CDR3 length equals 15 residues. With 3 bases clipped from V and 7 bases from J, the junction kept 10 bases outside the gene matches. CDR1 and CDR2 from the germline V gene are MRHNA and SNTAGT. The CDR3 sequence is CASSETGQAAAGYTF. The DNA of the CDR3 is TGTGCCAGCAGTGAGACGGGACAGGCCGCCGCTGGCTACACCTTC.

This clone has only one observation. The rearrangement uses TRBV14 and TRBJ1-2; D not certain. The V gene's germline CDR1 is SGHDN and CDR2 FVKESK. Trimming shortened V by 1 base and J by 4 bases, and 10 bases separated the two germline ends. The CDR3 has 14 amino acids. CDR3 bases: TGTGCCAGCAGCCAAGCGGACGGGCCCTATGGCTACACCTTC. As protein: CASSQADGPYGYTF.

This chain connects TRBV7-9 to TRBJ2-1, with 8 bases lining up with TRBD2. The CDR3 has 14 amino acids. The trim removed 7 bases at V and 3 bases at J, leaving 5 bases unmatched. From germline, CDR1 is SEHNR and CDR2 FQNEAQ (reference sequence). The CDR3 region has the DNA TGTGCCAGCAACAGACTAGCGATCTACAATGAGCAGTTCTTC. Residues: CASNRLAIYNEQFF.

In nucleotides, the CDR3 is TGTGCCAGCGAGACTAGCAATCTGCCCTACGAGCAGTACTTC. Residues: CASETSNLPYEQYF. This chain links TRBV28 with TRBJ2-7; 7 bases line up with TRBD2. V shed 8 bases, J shed 2 bases, and the junction held 9 bases outside the gene matches. The CDR3 loop spans 14 amino acids. Looked up from germline, CDR1 is MDHEN and CDR2 is SYDVKM.

The CDR3 is CASRSGLARDTGELFF. The CDR3 DNA follows: TGTGCCAGCAGGTCGGGACTAGCGAGAGACACCGGGGAGCTGTTTTTT. The chain joins TRBV5-4 to TRBJ2-2; 10 bases are a match to TRBD2. Trimming cost V 5 bases and J 3 bases; bases outside gene matches: 7. Germline CDR1 reads SGHNT; CDR2 reads YYREEE (reference sequence). The CDR3 is 16 amino acids.

This rearrangement joins TRBV7-6 to TRBJ2-1; 13 nucleotides line up with TRBD2. This CDR3 spans 16 amino acids. The trim removed 4 bases at V and 7 bases at J, leaving 7 bases unmatched. Germline CDR1 reads SGHVS; CDR2 reads FNYEAQ. CDR3 amino acids: CASSSSGTSGINEQFF. The CDR3 coding sequence is TGTGCCAGCAGCTCCTCCGGGACTAGCGGGATAAATGAGCAGTTCTTC.

The V call is TRBV7-2, the J call TRBJ1-5; TRBD1 aligns across 9 bases. V shed 4 bases and J 5 bases; nucleotides not matched to a gene: 3. The CDR3 has 14 residues. Germline V gene sequence: CDR1 SGHTA, CDR2 FQGNSA. CDR3 loop: CASSSDRGDQPQHF. The CDR3 DNA reads as TGTGCCAGCAGCTCGGACAGGGGAGATCAGCCCCAGCATTTT.

The chain is built from TRBV18 and TRBJ2-1; 13 positions agree with TRBD2. V was clipped by 3 bases and J by 1 base; unmatched bases: 9. The CDR3 runs to 19 residues. The germline gives CDR1 KGHSH, CDR2 LQKENI. The CDR3 nucleotides are TGTGCCAGCTCACCTACGGGACTAGCGGGATATTCGTCCTACAATGAGCAGTTCTTC. This sequence encodes CASSPTGLAGYSSYNEQFF.

The CDR3 DNA sequence: TGTGCCAGCAGTTTGGAGGGACTATGGTACTATGGCTACACCTTC. Protein: CASSLEGLWYYGYTF. This chain uses TRBV28 with TRBJ1-2; D possibly corresponds to TRBD1 (5 bases). CDR1 is MDHEN, CDR2 SYDVKM, per germline. The CDR3 has 15 residues. The V gene lost 3 bases and the J gene lost 3 bases, with 14 bases spanning the gap.

This chain joins TRBV29-1 and TRBJ2-7, with 9 bases that match TRBD1. The V segment lost 4 bases and the J segment 4 bases; nucleotides outside the gene matches: 5. Per germline, CDR1 SQVTM and CDR2 ANQGSEA. This CDR3 is 13 amino acids long. The CDR3 DNA reads as TGCAGCGTTGGTACAGGGGGCTGGTACGAGCAGTACTTC. As protein: CSVGTGGWYEQYF.

The rearrangement uses TRBV7-6 and TRBJ2-1; 7 bases match TRBD2. CDR1 SGHVS and CDR2 FNYEAQ come from the germline V gene. The CDR3 runs 18 residues. Germline trimming cut 1 base from V and 3 bases from J; bases unmatched to any gene: 12. Written as DNA, the CDR3 is TGTGCCAGCAGCTTAGTCCCCCCGCTAGCGGAAGACTACAATGAGCAGTTCTTC. As protein: CASSLVPPLAEDYNEQFF.

This chain connects TRBV6-6 to TRBJ1-3; D gene ambiguous. Germline CDR1 reads MNHNY; CDR2 reads SVGAGI (reference sequence). Trimming removed 0 bases at V and 0 bases at J, with 3 bases between. The CDR3 has 14 residues. In DNA form, the CDR3 reads TGTGCCAGCAGTTACTCCAGCTCTGGAAACACCATATATTTT. Amino acids: CASSYSSSGNTIYF.

This chain joins TRBV4-1 and TRBJ2-7; D is ambiguous. CDR3 length equals 13 residues. Between the trimmed V and J ends, which lost 3 bases and 2 bases, there was a span of 8 bases. Germline-derived CDR1 and CDR2 are MGHRA and YSYEKL. CDR3 region: CASSQYTAYEQYF. CDR3 nucleotide sequence: TGCGCCAGCAGCCAGTATACCGCCTACGAGCAGTACTTC.

The chain has TRBV27 and TRBJ1-1, with D perhaps matching TRBD1 (6 bases). The CDR3 consists of 12 residues. V gave up 2 bases and J gave up 9 bases, with 10 bases separating them. Germline V gene lookup returns CDR1 MNHEY and CDR2 SMNVEV (reference sequence). In DNA, the CDR3 is TGTGCCAGCAGTTTAGGAGGGGGGAAAGCTTTCTTT. Protein: CASSLGGGKAFF.

The chain couples TRBV13 to TRBJ1-3, with D unresolved. Germline CDR1 reads PRHDT; CDR2 reads FYEKMQ (reference sequence). The germline V and J ends were trimmed by 6 bases and 0 bases, with 6 bases remaining between them. The length of the CDR3 is 13 residues. The CDR3, as DNA: TGTGCCAGCAGTGGCAGCTCTGGAAACACCATATATTTT. Protein product: CASSGSSGNTIYF.